This T cell receptor (beta chain) was documented in a study of shared clonotypes between healthy human individuals. The CDR3 covers 14 residues. V was clipped by 4 bases and J by 5 bases; unmatched bases: 4. Per the germline V gene, CDR1 is SGHAT and CDR2 is FQNNGV. Sequencing used immunoSEQ multiplex PCR; TCRdb keeps in-frame clones, though not all of them. The table shows about 2.4 million clones, with approximately 93% occurring only once. CD45RA+ naive and CD45RA-negative memory subsets were separated from CD4+ cells. The V call is TRBV11-2, the J call TRBJ2-1; TRBD1 matches 8 bases. This TCR was recovered from a man aged 18-30 years in good health. Some clones in this sample may be carry-over from other donors' samples. Sequenced sample: naive CD4+ T cells from PBMCs. Regarding subset: CD45RA+ positively selected. CDR3 loop: CASSSTGVDNEQFF. CDR3 in DNA: TGTGCCAGCAGCTCGACAGGGGTGGACAATGAGCAGTTCTTC. The full variable domain, rest sourced from reference TRBV11-2 and TRBJ2-1, is EAGVAQSPRYKIIEKRQSVAFWCNPISGHATLYWYQQILGQGPKLLIQFQNNGVVDDSQLPKDRFSAERLKGVDSTLKIQPAKLEDSAVYLCASSSTGVDNEQFFGPGTRLTVL.